This is a list of T cell receptor beta chains from one sample in a study of T cell changes during pregnancy in multiple sclerosis. TCRdb's copy holds only in-frame clones and misses some; the assay was immunoSEQ multiplex PCR. The sample lists 50,000 to 65,000 clones, roughly 92% occurring once. The sample in question was peripheral blood, obtained in the first trimester of pregnancy. These receptors originate from a female donor with multiple sclerosis, enrolled in a pregnancy study. Both conserved end residues are part of each CDR3. A row's size may be missing; if present it is once, few, many or a size class.

TRBJ1-5,15,NA,TRBV5-6,CASSIRTGSNQPQHF
TRBJ2-7,11,NA,TRBV13,CASSPFYEQYF
TRBJ1-5,14,NA,TRBV2,CASSRQGRDQPQHF
TRBJ2-5,15,once,TRBV6-5,CASSYNGLVMETQYF
TRBJ2-3,16,NA,TRBV7-9,CASSLTSGGAADTQYF
TRBJ2-1,15,NA,TRBV5-4,CASSLEGRFPNEQFF
TRBJ1-5,14,NA,TRBV7-2,CASSGQASNQPQHF
TRBJ1-3,15,NA,TRBV7-6,CASSLWGQSGNTIYF
TRBJ1-1,13,NA,TRBV11-2,CASSFYRDGGAFF
TRBJ2-1,14,NA,TRBV5-6,CASSKDRAYNEQFF
TRBJ1-1,15,NA,TRBV11-2,CASSPREVWNTEAFF
TRBJ1-1,17,NA,TRBV19,CASSAISTGTGNTEAFF
TRBJ2-3,16,NA,TRBV11-2,CASSTLAGGATDTQYF
TRBJ1-2,12,NA,TRBV6-5,CASRYRGLGYTF
TRBJ1-6,15,NA,TRBV7-2,CASSFLGRADSPLHF
TRBJ2-1,14,NA,TRBV19,CASALTGSYNEQFF
TRBJ1-3,15,NA,TRBV10-3,CAIRRGVNSGNTIYF
TRBJ2-2,12,NA,TRBV7-3,CASSPTTGELFF
TRBJ1-1,14,few,TRBV5-1,CASSLVVSSTEAFF
TRBJ2-7,15,NA,TRBV27,CASSLRTRELREQYF
TRBJ2-1,14,NA,TRBV5-6,CASSLASYGNEQFF
TRBJ2-5,16,NA,TRBV9,CASSEGDRALQETQYF
TRBJ2-1,14,NA,TRBV6-1,CASSERGVYNEQFF
TRBJ2-7,14,NA,TRBV5-6,CASRRLAGVYEQYF
TRBJ2-1,13,NA,TRBV5-1,CASSSTVRNEQFF
TRBJ2-3,19,NA,TRBV9,CASSAESGGAALSTDTQYF
TRBJ2-5,16,NA,TRBV4-3,CASSQEWAGEERTQYF
TRBJ1-2,15,NA,TRBV6-5,CASSFQSRGQNGYTF